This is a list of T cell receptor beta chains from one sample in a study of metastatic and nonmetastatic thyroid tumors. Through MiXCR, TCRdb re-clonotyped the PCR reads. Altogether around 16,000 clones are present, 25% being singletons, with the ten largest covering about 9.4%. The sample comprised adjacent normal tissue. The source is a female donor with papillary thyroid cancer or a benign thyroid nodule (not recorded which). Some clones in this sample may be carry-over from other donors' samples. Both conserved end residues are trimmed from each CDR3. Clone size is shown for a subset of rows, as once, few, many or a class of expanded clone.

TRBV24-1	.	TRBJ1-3	ATSDRDRSSGNTIY
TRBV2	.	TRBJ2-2	ASRGGLAGGGTGELF
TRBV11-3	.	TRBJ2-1	ASSYTSAGRTF
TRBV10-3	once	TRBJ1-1	AISGASSNTEAF
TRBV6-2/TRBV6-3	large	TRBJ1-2	ASTSGLFYGYT
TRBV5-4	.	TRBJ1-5	ASSLAGSQGRNQPQH
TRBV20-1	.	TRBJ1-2	SARGGQGAGGYT
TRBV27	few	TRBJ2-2	ASSFGRVEAGELF
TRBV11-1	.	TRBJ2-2	ASSPGQLTNTGELF
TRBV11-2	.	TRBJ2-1	ASLGGTGNEQF
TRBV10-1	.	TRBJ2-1	AKWTSADNEQF
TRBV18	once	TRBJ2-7	ASSYKVPGQGAYEQY
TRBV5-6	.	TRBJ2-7	ASSLASGAHEQY
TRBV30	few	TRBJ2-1	AHSPTGDEQF
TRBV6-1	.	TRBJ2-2	ASSDSSSAGELF